Presented here are 23 T cell receptor beta chains from one specimen sequenced in a study of shared clonotypes between healthy human individuals. Using immunoSEQ multiplex PCR, the repertoire was profiled, and TCRdb retains in-frame clones only, with some absent. The sample records around 550,000 clones, roughly 95% being singletons. Naive CD8 populations comprised CD45RO-negative cells positively selected for CCR7, excluding terminally differentiated effector memory CD45RA+ cells. Material for sequencing was naive CD8+ T cells sorted from blood. Receptors were obtained from a woman in her thirties in good health.

The CDR3 DNA sequence: TGTGCCAGTAGTTGGGCGGGAGCTCCATACAATGAGCAGTTCTTC. Residues: CASSWAGAPYNEQFF. The V call is TRBV19, the J call TRBJ2-1; 7 nucleotides agree with TRBD2. The ends lost 5 bases at V and 4 bases at J; junction bases unmatched: 8. This CDR3 spans 15 amino acids. Germline CDR1 LNHDA, CDR2 SQIVND (reference sequence).

For this clone: Additional DNA sequences in this sample encode the identical CDR3. This rearrangement joins TRBV7-9 to TRBJ1-5, with D perhaps TRBD1 (5 bases). The CDR3 consists of 15 residues. With 5 bases removed from V and 5 bases from J, the gap between germline ends came to 16 bases. The germline V gene encodes CDR1 SEHNR and CDR2 FQNEAQ (reference sequence). The CDR3 sequence: CASSPQGAGDQPQHF. The CDR3 coding sequence is TGTGCCAGCAGCCCCCAGGGAGCAGGCGATCAGCCCCAGCATTTT.

The V and J genes are TRBV19 and TRBJ2-7; D tentatively fits TRBD1 or TRBD2 (6 bases each). The CDR3 length is 14 residues. CDR1 and CDR2 from the germline V gene are LNHDA and SQIVND (reference sequence). Trimming removed 10 bases at V and 1 base at J, with 17 bases between. The CDR3 nucleotides are TGTGCCACCATAGGACAGACTAGGTCCTACGAGCAGTACTTC. It codes for CATIGQTRSYEQYF.

V usage is TRBV28 and J usage is TRBJ2-5; possible D gene TRBD2, 6 bases. The end of the DNA is better explained by TRBJ2-7, so the J call may be wrong. CDR3 size: 13 residues. Germline CDR1 and CDR2: MDHEN and SYDVKM. The DNA of the CDR3 is TGTGCCAGCAGTTTATTACTAGCATACGAGCAGTACTTC. It yields the protein CASSLLLAYEQYF.

This chain joins TRBV4-1 and TRBJ2-1; the D gene could be TRBD1 or TRBD2 (5 bases each). Germline CDR1 MGHRA, CDR2 YSYEKL. The CDR3 has 16 residues. V was shortened by 0 bases and J by 6 bases, with 15 bases between the two germline ends. The CDR3 region has the DNA TGCGCCAGCAGCCAAGATGGGGGTGGTGCCGTCAATGAGCAGTTCTTC. Amino acids: CASSQDGGGAVNEQFF.

The chain couples TRBV5-6 to TRBJ2-1; 7 bases map to TRBD2. Germline trimming cut 3 bases from V and 7 bases from J; bases unmatched to any gene: 10. Germline loops: CDR1 SGHDT, CDR2 YYEEEE. The CDR3 length is 15 residues. CDR3 loop: CASSSDGGRRNEQFF. For the CDR3, the DNA is TGTGCCAGCAGCTCCGATGGCGGGAGAAGGAATGAGCAGTTCTTC.

The chain uses TRBV6-1 and TRBJ1-2, with a weak D call TRBD1 (6 bases). This CDR3 has 15 amino acids. Germline CDR1 is MNHNS and CDR2 is SASEGT. V lost 1 base, J lost 0 bases, and 9 bases lay in between. The CDR3 region is CASSEGRGPNYGYTF. Written as DNA, the CDR3 is TGTGCCAGCAGTGAAGGCAGGGGCCCTAACTATGGCTACACCTTC.

V and J are TRBV13 and TRBJ2-6; the D is unclear. CDR1 and CDR2 (germline): PRHDT, FYEKMQ (reference sequence). The V and J ends lost 8 bases and 2 bases respectively, with 10 bases between them. This CDR3 comprises 14 residues. Written as DNA, the CDR3 is TGTGCCAGCGGGTCCACCCCTGGGGCCAACGTCCTGACTTTC. It is translated as CASGSTPGANVLTF.

This clone was seen a single time. The chain links TRBV5-1 to TRBJ2-1, with D maybe TRBD2 (5 bases). Per germline, CDR1 SGHRS and CDR2 YFSETQ. CDR3 length: 12 residues. The ends were cut back, 5 bases at V and 7 bases at J, with 10 bases in the middle. The CDR3 nucleotides are TGCGCCAGCAGGGGAGCCCAAAATGAGCAGTTCTTC. Translating gives CASRGAQNEQFF.

The chain is built from TRBV7-8 and TRBJ2-7; the D gene is possibly TRBD2 (6 bases). The length of the CDR3 is 19 residues. Between the trimmed V and J ends, which lost 2 bases and 2 bases, there was a span of 25 bases. CDR1 is SGHVS and CDR2 is FQNEAQ in the germline V gene. CDR3 residues: CASSLRLIGSRDGTYEQYF. DNA for the CDR3: TGTGCCAGCAGCTTAAGGCTAATAGGGTCGCGGGACGGCACCTACGAGCAGTACTTC.

The chain couples TRBV5-1 to TRBJ2-7, with 7 bases aligning to TRBD1. The CDR3 extends over 16 amino acids. CDR1 and CDR2 (germline): SGHRS, YFSETQ. Losses at the gene ends were 3 bases for V and 5 bases for J; bases not matched to a gene: 14. CDR3 amino acids: CASSSPPDRDRDEQYF. CDR3 nucleotides: TGCGCCAGCAGCTCCCCCCCTGACAGGGACCGTGACGAGCAGTACTTC.

The chain is built from TRBV13 and TRBJ2-1; D is ambiguous. The germline gives CDR1 PRHDT, CDR2 FYEKMQ (reference sequence). The CDR3 is made up of 14 amino acids. Trimming removed 5 bases from V and 0 bases from J, with 8 bases in between. The CDR3 sequence is CASSPPNSYNEQFF. CDR3 bases: TGTGCCAGCAGCCCCCCAAACTCCTACAATGAGCAGTTCTTC.

The V and J genes are TRBV27 and TRBJ2-1; TRBD2 aligns across 10 bases. This CDR3 is 15 amino acids long. The J segment lost 5 bases and the V segment lost 5 bases, leaving 6 bases of the junction unmatched. The V gene's germline CDR1 is MNHEY and CDR2 SMNVEV (reference sequence). DNA of the CDR3: TGTGCCAGCAGTATGGGGACTAGCGTTCACAATGAGCAGTTCTTC. Residues: CASSMGTSVHNEQFF.

The gene calls are TRBV7-9 and TRBJ2-1; D gene unclear. Between the trimmed V and J ends, which lost 2 bases and 4 bases, there was a span of 12 bases. This CDR3 spans 15 amino acids. CDR1 and CDR2 (germline): SEHNR, FQNEAQ (reference sequence). The CDR3 protein is CASSLKGAGYNEQFF. CDR3 DNA: TGTGCCAGCAGCTTAAAGGGTGCAGGTTACAATGAGCAGTTCTTC.

This rearrangement joins TRBV4-1 to TRBJ2-5; D not resolved. The DNA end favors TRBJ2-7, so the J call may be wrong. The CDR3 length is 14 residues. Germline CDR1 is MGHRA and CDR2 is YSYEKL. The CDR3 is CASSHASNVYEQYF. CDR3 in DNA: TGCGCCAGCAGCCATGCCTCGAATGTCTACGAGCAGTACTTC.

This clone turned up a few times. The chain has TRBV29-1 and TRBJ1-1; tentatively, D is TRBD1 (6 bases). The germline V gene has CDR1 SQVTM and CDR2 ANQGSEA. The CDR3 covers 11 residues. V was shortened by 3 bases and J by 7 bases, with 9 bases between the two germline ends. The CDR3 region has the DNA TGCAGCGTTGAGAGAGGGGGTGAAGCTTTCTTT. This translates into CSVERGGEAFF.

This clone was found once. This chain uses TRBV6-1 with TRBJ2-4; 8 bases are shared with TRBD1. Germline CDR1 reads MNHNS; CDR2 reads SASEGT. CDR3 length equals 13 residues. J gave up 15 bases and V 1 base, and 8 bases lay outside the gene matches. This chain's CDR3 is CASSEDRTGYLYF. CDR3 nucleotides: TGTGCCAGCAGTGAAGATAGGACAGGGTATCTGTACTTC.

Comment on this clone: Possible read error: a much larger clone is one base away. The same CDR3 arises from other DNA sequences in this sample as well. The chain links TRBV13 to TRBJ2-7; D is undetermined. Germline values: CDR1 PRHDT, CDR2 FYEKMQ (reference sequence). V was clipped by 5 bases and J by 0 bases, with 5 bases between them. This CDR3 comprises 12 residues. CDR3 sequence reads: CASSTSSYEQYF. The CDR3 DNA reads as TGTGCCAGCAGCACGAGCTCCTACGAGCAGTACTTC. The full variable domain, completed using reference TRBV13 and TRBJ2-7, is AAGVIQSPRHLIKEKRETATLKCYPIPRHDTVYWYQQGPGQDPQFLISFYEKMQSDKGSIPDRFSAQQFSDYHSELNMSSLELGDSALYFCASSTSSYEQYFGPGTRLTVT.

This chain connects TRBV5-6 to TRBJ2-3, with 7 positions matching TRBD2. The germline V gene encodes CDR1 SGHDT and CDR2 YYEEEE. CDR3 length equals 15 residues. Trimming removed 3 bases from V and 1 base from J; junction bases left unmatched: 5. The CDR3 reads CASSWDGGGTDTQYF. The CDR3 DNA reads as TGTGCCAGCAGCTGGGATGGGGGGGGCACAGATACGCAGTATTTT.

This chain links TRBV6-1 with TRBJ1-5; D ambiguous. This CDR3 is built from 18 residues. Germline V gives CDR1 MNHNS, CDR2 SASEGT. V was cut by 4 bases and J by 2 bases, with 21 bases left in between. The CDR3 bases are TGTGCCAGCAGTGCCGAGGGATTGTACGGGTACGGCAATCAGCCCCAGCATTTT. It specifies CASSAEGLYGYGNQPQHF.

The chain carries TRBV4-1 and TRBJ1-1; D remains unclear. The CDR3 has 13 residues. Trimming took 4 bases from V and 1 from J, leaving 7 bases between them. Per the germline V gene, CDR1 is MGHRA and CDR2 is YSYEKL. The CDR3, as DNA: TGCGCCAGCAGCCCTCGGGCGAACACTGAAGCTTTCTTT. Translated, it gives CASSPRANTEAFF.

Details on this clone: Additional DNA sequences in this sample encode the identical CDR3. The V gene is TRBV27, the J gene TRBJ2-7; the D call may be TRBD1 or TRBD2 (5 bases each). Per germline, CDR1 MNHEY and CDR2 SMNVEV (reference sequence). The CDR3 is 13 residues long. V lost 2 bases and J lost 3, with 8 bases in between. This chain's CDR3 is CASSLRGYYEQYF. As DNA, the CDR3 is TGTGCCAGCAGTTTACGGGGCTACTACGAGCAGTACTTC.

J is TRBJ1-5 and V is TRBV27, with a possible D match to TRBD1 (5 bases). V lost 6 bases, J lost 0 bases, and 9 bases lay in between. The CDR3 is 14 amino acids. Germline CDR1 reads MNHEY; CDR2 reads SMNVEV (reference sequence). The CDR3 bases are TGTGCCAGCAGATCCGGGGGTAGCAATCAGCCCCAGCATTTT. Its translation is CASRSGGSNQPQHF.